A selection of T cell receptor beta chains follows, all from one sample in a study of T cell responses to AZD1222 COVID-19 vaccine. Assay: immunoSEQ multiplex PCR; the TCRdb copy retains only in-frame clones and omits some. This table has tens of thousands of clones, about 93% appearing once. The source was peripheral blood, collected on day 0 of MenACWY control vaccination. The receptors shown here come from an adult in good health. Both conserved end residues are part of each CDR3. The D gene is left open where the match is weak. The size of a clone is reported for some rows only, either as once, few or many, or as a class for expanded clones.

abundance: NA; v_gene: TRBV19; d_gene: TRBD1; len: 15; j_gene: TRBJ1-5; CDR3nt: TGTGCCAGTAGTATAGGGGACAGAGAGGATCAGCCCCAGCATTTT; CDR3aa: CASSIGDREDQPQHF
abundance: NA; v_gene: TRBV7-9; d_gene: NA; len: 13; j_gene: TRBJ1-1; CDR3nt: TGTGCCAGCGGGCAGGGGAAAGGCACTGAAGCTTTCTTT; CDR3aa: CASGQGKGTEAFF
abundance: NA; v_gene: TRBV7-2; d_gene: TRBD2; len: 16; j_gene: TRBJ2-7; CDR3nt: TGTGCCAGCAGCTTAGGCTCTGGCGGGAGCTCCTACGAGCAGTACTTC; CDR3aa: CASSLGSGGSSYEQYF
abundance: NA; v_gene: TRBV6-5; d_gene: TRBD1; len: 14; j_gene: TRBJ1-2; CDR3nt: TGTGCCAGCACCCCGGACAGGGGAAACTATGGCTACACCTTC; CDR3aa: CASTPDRGNYGYTF
abundance: NA; v_gene: TRBV28; d_gene: NA; len: 13; j_gene: TRBJ1-1; CDR3nt: TGTGCCAGCAGAGTACAGGGCGGAACTGAAGCTTTCTTT; CDR3aa: CASRVQGGTEAFF
abundance: NA; v_gene: TRBV27; d_gene: NA; len: 14; j_gene: TRBJ2-7; CDR3nt: TGTGCCAGCAGTTTAGGTCCGGGAAGAGGCGAGCAGTACTTC; CDR3aa: CASSLGPGRGEQYF
abundance: NA; v_gene: TRBV5-1; d_gene: NA; len: 15; j_gene: TRBJ2-5; CDR3nt: TGCGCCAGCAGCTCCAACCCTTCCGCGTCCGAGACCCAGTACTTC; CDR3aa: CASSSNPSASETQYF
abundance: NA; v_gene: TRBV27; d_gene: NA; len: 13; j_gene: TRBJ1-3; CDR3nt: TGTGCCAGCAGTCATAGCTCTGGAAACACCATATATTTT; CDR3aa: CASSHSSGNTIYF
abundance: NA; v_gene: TRBV4-2; d_gene: TRBD1; len: 16; j_gene: TRBJ1-2; CDR3nt: TGTGCCAGCAGCCCTAATGAGGGGGCGAAGGAATATGGCTACACCTTC; CDR3aa: CASSPNEGAKEYGYTF
abundance: NA; v_gene: TRBV30; d_gene: TRBD1; len: 13; j_gene: TRBJ1-4; CDR3nt: TGTGCCTGGACCGGACAGGGGAATGAAAAACTGTTTTTT; CDR3aa: CAWTGQGNEKLFF
abundance: NA; v_gene: TRBV6-1; d_gene: NA; len: 14; j_gene: TRBJ1-2; CDR3nt: TGTGCCAGCAGTGAACGCCAGACGGGACATGGCTACACCTTC; CDR3aa: CASSERQTGHGYTF
abundance: NA; v_gene: TRBV5-1; d_gene: TRBD1; len: 14; j_gene: TRBJ1-2; CDR3nt: TGCGCCAGCAGCTCAGCTGACAGGGTCTATGGCTACACCTTC; CDR3aa: CASSSADRVYGYTF
abundance: NA; v_gene: TRBV6-2/TRBV6-3; d_gene: NA; len: 14; j_gene: TRBJ1-3; CDR3nt: TGTGCCAGCAACCCGGACCCATTTGGAAACACCATATATTTT; CDR3aa: CASNPDPFGNTIYF
abundance: NA; v_gene: TRBV28; d_gene: NA; len: 14; j_gene: TRBJ1-4; CDR3nt: TGTGCCAGCACTTCCCCAATCACGGGGGAAAAACTGTTTTTT; CDR3aa: CASTSPITGEKLFF
abundance: NA; v_gene: TRBV2; d_gene: NA; len: 13; j_gene: TRBJ1-1; CDR3nt: TGTGCCAGCAGTGAAGTAACAGGCACTGAAGCTTTCTTT; CDR3aa: CASSEVTGTEAFF
abundance: few; v_gene: TRBV19; d_gene: TRBD2; len: 14; j_gene: TRBJ2-7; CDR3nt: TGTGCCAGTAGTGCTGCTAGCGGGAACTACGAGCAGTACTTC; CDR3aa: CASSAASGNYEQYF
abundance: NA; v_gene: TRBV19; d_gene: NA; len: 16; j_gene: TRBJ1-6; CDR3nt: TGTGCCAGTAATCCTAAGCCTCAGGGCTATAATTCACCCCTCCACTTT; CDR3aa: CASNPKPQGYNSPLHF
abundance: NA; v_gene: TRBV6-5; d_gene: NA; len: 12; j_gene: TRBJ2-7; CDR3nt: TGTGCCAGCCTATCGGGGGCCGGCGAGCAGTACTTC; CDR3aa: CASLSGAGEQYF
abundance: NA; v_gene: TRBV7-9; d_gene: TRBD1; len: 19; j_gene: TRBJ2-2; CDR3nt: TGTGCCAGCACCTTGGGGGACAGGTTCACCGCCCAGTTCACCGGGGAGCTGTTTTTT; CDR3aa: CASTLGDRFTAQFTGELFF
abundance: NA; v_gene: TRBV7-2; d_gene: NA; len: 13; j_gene: TRBJ1-5; CDR3nt: TGTGCCAGCAGCCCCGGGAGGGATAATCCCCAGCATTTT; CDR3aa: CASSPGRDNPQHF
abundance: NA; v_gene: TRBV27; d_gene: TRBD2; len: 17; j_gene: TRBJ2-1; CDR3nt: TGTGCCAGCAGTCAAGACGAGGGGACTAGCGGGAGCAATGAGCAGTTCTTC; CDR3aa: CASSQDEGTSGSNEQFF
abundance: NA; v_gene: TRBV9; d_gene: NA; len: 15; j_gene: TRBJ2-5; CDR3nt: TGTGCCAGCACTCTAGGAAATAGCGTTTCAGAGACCCAGTACTTC; CDR3aa: CASTLGNSVSETQYF
abundance: medium-sized; v_gene: TRBV3-1/TRBV3-2; d_gene: NA; len: 15; j_gene: TRBJ2-7; CDR3nt: TGTGCCAGCAGCCAACGAGTCAGCGGCCCCTACGAGCAGTACTTC; CDR3aa: CASSQRVSGPYEQYF
abundance: NA; v_gene: TRBV19; d_gene: NA; len: 14; j_gene: TRBJ1-1; CDR3nt: TGTGCCAGTAGTGTAACAGGGCCGAACACTGAAGCTTTCTTT; CDR3aa: CASSVTGPNTEAFF
abundance: once; v_gene: TRBV3-1/TRBV3-2; d_gene: TRBD2; len: 20; j_gene: TRBJ2-3; CDR3nt: TGTGCCAGCAGCCAAGGGGGTAGCTGGGCTAGCGGACCCAGCACAGATACGCAGTATTTT; CDR3aa: CASSQGGSWASGPSTDTQYF
abundance: NA; v_gene: TRBV7-9; d_gene: TRBD1; len: 15; j_gene: TRBJ2-7; CDR3nt: TGTGCCAGCAGCCCCGGACAGGGGGATTTGGCCGAGCAGTACTTC; CDR3aa: CASSPGQGDLAEQYF
abundance: NA; v_gene: TRBV28; d_gene: TRBD1; len: 13; j_gene: TRBJ1-1; CDR3nt: TGTGCCACCAGGGGGAGGGAGTGGACTGAAGCTTTCTTT; CDR3aa: CATRGREWTEAFF
abundance: NA; v_gene: TRBV6-5; d_gene: NA; len: 15; j_gene: TRBJ2-7; CDR3nt: TGTGCCAGCAACCCCCCCCCGGGCAGGGACCACGAGCAGTACTTC; CDR3aa: CASNPPPGRDHEQYF
abundance: NA; v_gene: TRBV3-1/TRBV3-2; d_gene: NA; len: 20; j_gene: TRBJ2-4; CDR3nt: TGTGCCAGCAGCCAAGAGGTCTTAACGACCGGCCCCTTTGGCAAAAACATTCAGTACTTC; CDR3aa: CASSQEVLTTGPFGKNIQYF
abundance: few; v_gene: TRBV7-9; d_gene: NA; len: 13; j_gene: TRBJ2-1; CDR3nt: TGTGCCAGCAGCTTGGGACTCTACAATGAGCAGTTCTTC; CDR3aa: CASSLGLYNEQFF
abundance: once; v_gene: TRBV13; d_gene: NA; len: 16; j_gene: TRBJ2-3; CDR3nt: TGTGCCAGCAGCCGAGGACGCTTGCCTACCACAGATACGCAGTATTTT; CDR3aa: CASSRGRLPTTDTQYF
abundance: once; v_gene: TRBV7-8; d_gene: NA; len: 15; j_gene: TRBJ2-7; CDR3nt: TGTGCCAGCAGCCCAATAGGTGTCTTAGAGTACGAGCAGTACTTC; CDR3aa: CASSPIGVLEYEQYF